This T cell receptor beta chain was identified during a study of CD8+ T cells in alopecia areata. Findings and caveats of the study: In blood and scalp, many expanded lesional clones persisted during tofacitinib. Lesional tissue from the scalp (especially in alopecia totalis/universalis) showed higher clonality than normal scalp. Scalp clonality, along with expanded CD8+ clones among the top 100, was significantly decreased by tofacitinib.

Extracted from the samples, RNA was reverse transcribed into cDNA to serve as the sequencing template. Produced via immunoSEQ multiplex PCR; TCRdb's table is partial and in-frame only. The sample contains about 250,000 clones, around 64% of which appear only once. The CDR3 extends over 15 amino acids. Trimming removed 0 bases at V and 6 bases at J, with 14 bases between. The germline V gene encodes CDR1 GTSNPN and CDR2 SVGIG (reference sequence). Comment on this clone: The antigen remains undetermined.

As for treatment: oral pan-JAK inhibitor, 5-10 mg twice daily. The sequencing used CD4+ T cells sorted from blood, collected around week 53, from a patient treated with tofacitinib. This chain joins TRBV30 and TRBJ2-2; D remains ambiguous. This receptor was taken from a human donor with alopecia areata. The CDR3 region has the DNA TGTGCCTGGAGTGTATGGACCCACAAGGCCGGGGAGCTGTTTTTT. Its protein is CAWSVWTHKAGELFF. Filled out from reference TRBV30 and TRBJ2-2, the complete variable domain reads SQTIHQWPATLVQPVGSPLSLECTVEGTSNPNLYWYRQAAGRGLQLLFYSVGIGQISSEVPQNLSASRPQDRQFILSSKKLLLSDSGFYLCAWSVWTHKAGELFFGEGSRLTVL.